The 27 T cell receptor beta chains below were found in one sample sequenced in a study of T-cell reconstitution after alpha-beta-depleted transplantation in children (TCRdb year 2016). The method was PCR. Sequencing was performed on an Illumina HiSeq 2500. Molecular barcoding was employed in the preparation of TCR libraries, with unique molecular identifiers being used to normalize TCRbeta repertoire quantification. Through fastp at Q25 and MiXCR, TCRdb rebuilt clones from the public reads, retaining in-frame beta chains. When rows share a CDR3 protein, they turn into one entry using the most common DNA and genes. The sample records fewer than 550,000 distinct CDR3 sequences, around 9.9% of which are singletons. The top ten clones comprise roughly 5% of the sample. The sequenced sample was PBMCs from the stem cell graft donor, obtained from the stem cell graft. These receptors were collected from a human donor who donated a stem cell graft to a child with acute myeloid leukemia.

This clonotype was seen a handful of times. The chain joins TRBV2 to TRBJ1-6; D perhaps matches TRBD1 (5 bases). Trimming removed 0 bases from V and 2 bases from J, with 5 bases in between. CDR3 length: 15 amino acids. Germline V gives CDR1 SNHLY, CDR2 FYNNEI. The chain's CDR3 is CASSEATAYNSPLHF. Here the CDR3 DNA reads TGTGCCAGCAGTGAAGCGACAGCCTATAATTCACCCCTCCACTTT.

This clonotype was found many times. The rearrangement links TRBV5-1 to TRBJ2-3; D might be TRBD1 or TRBD2, each matching 5 bases. The CDR3 has 14 amino acids. V dropped 0 bases and J dropped 2 bases, with 7 bases sitting between them. CDR1 and CDR2 from the germline V gene are SGHRS and YFSETQ. The CDR3 bases are TGCGCCAGCAGCTTGGGGGACCTCACAGATACGCAGTATTTT. This gives the protein CASSLGDLTDTQYF.

A few counts support this clonotype. The chain combines TRBV5-1 with TRBJ2-1; D might be TRBD2 (6 bases). From germline, CDR1 is SGHRS and CDR2 YFSETQ. The length of the CDR3 is 14 residues. V was clipped by 0 bases and J by 9 bases, with 13 bases between them. The CDR3 region is CASSLETQGGEQFF. The CDR3 DNA reads as TGCGCCAGCAGCTTGGAGACCCAGGGAGGTGAGCAGTTCTTC.

This clonotype was seen a handful of times. V is TRBV9 and J is TRBJ1-4; D possibly corresponds to TRBD1 (6 bases). V gave up 0 bases and J gave up 7 bases, with 13 bases separating them. In germline, CDR1 is SGDLS, CDR2 YYNGEE. The CDR3 has 15 residues. CDR3: CASSVGSTTGEKLFF. Written as DNA, the CDR3 is TGTGCCAGCAGCGTAGGCTCGACGACAGGTGAAAAACTGTTTTTT.

The chain carries TRBV2 and TRBJ1-6; no clear D. Per the germline V gene, CDR1 is SNHLY and CDR2 is FYNNEI. The CDR3 spans 13 residues. The V end was cut by 3 bases, the J end by 12 bases, with 12 bases between. As DNA, the CDR3 is TGTGCCAGCAGTGAGACCCCCGCCCAACCCCTCCACTTT. Translating gives CASSETPAQPLHF.

A few counts support this clonotype. J is TRBJ1-2 and V is TRBV15; the D is unclear. Trimming left V 6 bases short and J 3 bases short, with 11 bases between. The germline V gene encodes CDR1 LNHNV and CDR2 YYDKDF (reference sequence). This CDR3 spans 13 amino acids. CDR3 protein: CATSALVDYGYTF. CDR3 coding DNA: TGTGCCACCAGTGCTCTGGTCGACTATGGCTACACCTTC. Based on the CDR3 plus reference TRBV15 and TRBJ1-2, the full variable domain is DAMVIQNPRYQVTQFGKPVTLSCSQTLNHNVMYWYQQKSSQAPKLLFHYYDKDFNNEADTPDNFQSRRPNTSFCFLDIRSPGLGDTAMYLCATSALVDYGYTFGSGTRLTVV.

This clonotype appeared many times. CDR3 region: CASSAGGQGAGNEQFF. The CDR3 nucleotides are TGTGCCAGCAGCGCCGGGGGGCAGGGGGCAGGCAATGAGCAGTTCTTC. This chain uses TRBV9 with TRBJ2-1; a weak D match, TRBD1 (8 bases). This CDR3 comprises 16 residues. In germline, CDR1 is SGDLS, CDR2 YYNGEE. V was shortened by 3 bases and J by 6 bases, with 19 bases between the two germline ends.

CDR3 bases: TGTGCCAGCAGTGCCCAGAGGGTAACTAATGAAAAACTGTTTTTT. It encodes CASSAQRVTNEKLFF. The J gene is TRBJ1-4, the V gene TRBV2; no firm D call. The CDR3 is made up of 15 amino acids. V shed 4 bases and J shed 1 base, with 10 bases lying between them. CDR1 SNHLY and CDR2 FYNNEI come from the germline V gene.

This clonotype was counted many times. This chain links TRBV20-1 with TRBJ2-2; 7 bases are shared with TRBD2. The V and J ends lost 5 bases and 4 bases, in that order; junction bases with no gene match: 4. The CDR3 consists of 13 residues. Germline V lookup: CDR1 DFQATT, CDR2 SNEGSKA (reference sequence). For the CDR3, the DNA is TGCAGTGCTCGCTCGGGGGGCACCGGGGAGCTGTTTTTT. This gives the protein CSARSGGTGELFF.

This clonotype was seen more than once but under ten times. The chain uses TRBV27 and TRBJ1-3; TRBD1 matches 9 bases. CDR1 is MNHEY and CDR2 is SMNVEV in the germline V gene (reference sequence). The J segment lost 3 bases and the V segment lost 6 bases, leaving 6 bases of the junction unmatched. This CDR3 contains 15 residues. The CDR3 bases are TGTGCCAGCAGGACGACAGGGGGTTATGGAAACACCATATATTTT. This sequence encodes CASRTTGGYGNTIYF.

To note about this clonotype: The junction shows a germline mismatch at one end, possibly a read error. The chain couples TRBV7-9 to TRBJ1-1; TRBD1 agrees at 9 bases. The CDR3 consists of 15 residues. Germline V CDR1 and CDR2: SEHNR, FQNEAQ (reference sequence). The CDR3 loop reads CSSSQDSGTGTEAFF. CDR3 nucleotide sequence: TGTTCCAGCAGCCAGGATTCCGGGACAGGGACTGAAGCTTTCTTT.

The chain links TRBV20-1 to TRBJ2-3, with 13 bases that match TRBD2. The CDR3 has 14 residues. The germline gives CDR1 DFQATT, CDR2 SNEGSKA (reference sequence). V shed 6 bases and J 4 bases; nucleotides not matched to a gene: 4. CDR3 nucleotide sequence: TGCAGTGCATCCACTAGCGGGAGGGCAGATACGCAGTATTTT. This sequence encodes CSASTSGRADTQYF.

The table lists this clonotype with a few counts. Here the CDR3 reads CASRPGTGAGELFF. As DNA, the CDR3 is TGCGCCAGCAGACCCGGGACAGGGGCCGGGGAGCTGTTTTTT. The chain joins TRBV5-1 to TRBJ2-2; 10 bases fit TRBD1. Unmatched junction bases numbered 4, after V lost 5 bases and J lost 6 bases. Germline lookup yields CDR1 SGHRS and CDR2 YFSETQ. There are 14 residues in the CDR3.

This clonotype was seen a few times. The rearrangement uses TRBV12-3 or TRBV12-4 and TRBJ1-1; D not resolved. This CDR3 region has 14 residues. Trimming shortened V by 6 bases and J by 0 bases, and 11 bases separated the two germline ends. The CDR3 spells CASSPDGMNTEAFF. CDR3 DNA: TGTGCCAGCAGCCCGGACGGGATGAACACTGAAGCTTTCTTT.

This CDR3 is CASSLATGQETQYF. The CDR3, as DNA: TGCGCCAGCAGCTTGGCGACAGGTCAAGAGACCCAGTACTTC. The gene calls are TRBV5-1 and TRBJ2-5, with D tentatively TRBD1 (6 bases). CDR3 length: 14 amino acids. V was trimmed by 0 bases and J by 2 bases, leaving 8 bases between them. The germline V gene has CDR1 SGHRS and CDR2 YFSETQ.

This clonotype was picked up a small number of times. The rearrangement uses TRBV5-1 and TRBJ1-2; unclear D gene. The CDR3 covers 14 residues. The V gene lost 0 bases and the J gene lost 9 bases, with 15 bases spanning the gap. The germline V gene encodes CDR1 SGHRS and CDR2 YFSETQ. Written as DNA, the CDR3 is TGCGCCAGCAGCTTGGCCACGGGGATTTGGAGCTACACCTTC. Amino acid sequence: CASSLATGIWSYTF.

This clonotype showed up just a few times. The chain recombines TRBV15 with TRBJ1-4; the D gene is possibly TRBD1 (5 bases). Trimming left V 0 bases short and J 6 bases short, with 14 bases between. In germline, CDR1 is LNHNV, CDR2 YYDKDF (reference sequence). This CDR3 is built from 16 residues. The CDR3 region is CATSRDRTRGDEKLFF. The DNA of the CDR3 is TGTGCCACCAGCAGAGATCGGACAAGGGGTGATGAAAAACTGTTTTTT.

V gene TRBV4-3 combines with J gene TRBJ2-1; TRBD1 aligns across 9 bases. V lost 1 base to trimming and J lost 11 bases; unmatched junction nucleotides: 3. Germline V lookup: CDR1 LGHNA, CDR2 YSLEER. The CDR3 is 13 residues long. CDR3 DNA sequence: TGCGCCAGCAGCCAAGTAGGGACAGGGAAGCAGTTCTTC. Encoded protein: CASSQVGTGKQFF.

V and J are TRBV10-3 and TRBJ2-1, with 7 bases fitting TRBD2. Germline loops: CDR1 ENHRY, CDR2 SYGVKD. This CDR3 comprises 15 residues. Trimming cost V 0 bases and J 6 bases; bases outside gene matches: 5. The CDR3 nucleotides read TGTGCCATCAGTGAGTCGCTGAGGGAGGGCAATGAGCAGTTCTTC. Translated, it gives CAISESLREGNEQFF.

On this clonotype itself: A much larger clone lies a single base off, so this may be a read error. The chain links TRBV3-1 to TRBJ1-1; no clear D gene. Looked up from germline, CDR1 is LGHDT and CDR2 is YNNKEL (reference sequence). V lost 3 bases to trimming and J lost 3 bases, with 20 bases between them. CDR3 length equals 17 residues. The CDR3 loop is CASSQGGNAKMHTEAFF. The DNA for the CDR3 is TGTGCCAGCAGCCAGGGAGGGAATGCCAAGATGCACACTGAAGCTTTCTTT.

The V gene is TRBV6-4, the J gene TRBJ2-7; D is undetermined. CDR1 is MRHNA and CDR2 is SNTAGT in the germline V gene. The V and J ends lost 6 bases and 2 bases respectively, with 17 bases between them. This CDR3 has 15 amino acids. This chain's CDR3 is CASRSRPLRPYEQYF. CDR3 DNA sequence: TGTGCCAGCAGAAGCAGACCCCTCCGGCCCTACGAGCAGTACTTC.

The chain combines TRBV5-4 with TRBJ2-7, with TRBD2 matching over 16 bases. The CDR3 consists of 20 residues. Germline CDR1 and CDR2: SGHNT and YYREEE (reference sequence). Trimming removed 4 bases from V and 3 bases from J; junction bases left unmatched: 16. CDR3 DNA sequence: TGTGCCAGCAGCATGGGGACTAGCGGGAGGGTTATGGAGATGCGCTACGAGCAGTACTTC. As protein: CASSMGTSGRVMEMRYEQYF.

This clonotype was observed many times. This chain joins TRBV5-1 and TRBJ2-1; 10 bases are shared with TRBD2. The length of the CDR3 is 16 residues. The V segment lost 1 base and the J segment 10 bases; nucleotides outside the gene matches: 11. Germline CDR1 SGHRS, CDR2 YFSETQ. DNA of the CDR3: TGCGCCAGCAGCTTGTTGACTAGCGGGTTTGGGGGCGAGCAGTTCTTC. Encoded protein: CASSLLTSGFGGEQFF.

This clonotype showed up many times. The chain carries TRBV12-3 or TRBV12-4 and TRBJ2-5; 7 bases align to TRBD2. CDR3 length: 12 amino acids. V was clipped by 4 bases and J by 6 bases; unmatched bases: 2. CDR3 coding DNA: TGTGCCAGCAGTTGGGGGGGACAGACCCAGTACTTC. This encodes CASSWGGQTQYF.

This clonotype was seen a few times. V and J are TRBV12-3 or TRBV12-4 and TRBJ1-1; 8 bases align to TRBD1. The CDR3 totals 14 residues. Trimming removed 6 bases from V and 1 base from J; junction bases left unmatched: 4. The CDR3 loop reads CASSTDRGNTEAFF. CDR3 DNA: TGTGCCAGCAGCACAGACAGGGGGAACACTGAAGCTTTCTTT.

This clonotype came up many times. J is TRBJ1-5 and V is TRBV20-1, with no clear D. Germline lookup yields CDR1 DFQATT and CDR2 SNEGSKA (reference sequence). The CDR3 loop spans 13 amino acids. V lost 7 bases and J 3 bases, leaving 13 bases between the germline ends. The CDR3 loop reads CSGATGLNQPQHF. Written as DNA, the CDR3 is TGCAGTGGGGCCACGGGTCTCAATCAGCCCCAGCATTTT.

The chain has TRBV29-1 and TRBJ2-1; D remains unclear. CDR1 SQVTM and CDR2 ANQGSEA come from the germline V gene. The CDR3 is 12 amino acids. Trimming removed 5 bases at V and 3 bases at J, with 8 bases between. CDR3 sequence: CSVTRNYNEQFF. In DNA form, the CDR3 reads TGCAGCGTTACCAGGAACTACAATGAGCAGTTCTTC.